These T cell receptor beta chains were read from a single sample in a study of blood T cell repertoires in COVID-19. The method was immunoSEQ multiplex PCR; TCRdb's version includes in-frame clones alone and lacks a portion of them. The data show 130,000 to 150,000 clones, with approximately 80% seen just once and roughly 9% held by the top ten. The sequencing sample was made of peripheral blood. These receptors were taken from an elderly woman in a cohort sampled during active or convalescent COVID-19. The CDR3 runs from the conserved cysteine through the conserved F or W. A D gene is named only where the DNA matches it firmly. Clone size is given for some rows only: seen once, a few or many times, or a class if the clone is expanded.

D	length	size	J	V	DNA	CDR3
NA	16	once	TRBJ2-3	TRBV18	TGTGCCAGCTCACCACTAGAAATAAACCCCCCAGATACGCAGTATTTT	CASSPLEINPPDTQYF
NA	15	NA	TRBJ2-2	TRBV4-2	TGTGCCAGCAGCCCGGGGGGCAGGCGCACCGGGGAGCTGTTTTTT	CASSPGGRRTGELFF
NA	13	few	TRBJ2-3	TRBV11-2	TGTGCCAGCAGCTTATTCGGGTCAGATACGCAGTATTTT	CASSLFGSDTQYF
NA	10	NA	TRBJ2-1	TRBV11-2	TGTGCCAGCACCCTATATGAGCAGTTCTTC	CASTLYEQFF
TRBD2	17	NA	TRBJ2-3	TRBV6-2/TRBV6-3	TGTGCCAGCAGTTACTTCGTCGGGGGGGGGAGCACAGATACGCAGTATTTT	CASSYFVGGGSTDTQYF
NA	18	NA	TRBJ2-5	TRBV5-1	TGCGCCAGCAGCTTGTCAGGCCAGGGGGGAAAGGAACAAGAGACCCAGTACTTC	CASSLSGQGGKEQETQYF
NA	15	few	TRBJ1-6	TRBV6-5	TGTGCCAGCCCAAGGAGGGCCCGATATAATTCACCCCTCCACTTT	CASPRRARYNSPLHF
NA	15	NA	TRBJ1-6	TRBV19	TGTGCCAGTGGGCTCGGGGGGGTTGTTAATTCACCCCTCCACTTT	CASGLGGVVNSPLHF
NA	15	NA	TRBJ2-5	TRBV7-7	TGTGCCAGCAGCTTAGTCGGAGGGATGGAGGAGACCCAGTACTTC	CASSLVGGMEETQYF
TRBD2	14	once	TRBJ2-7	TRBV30	TGTGCCTTCTACCCGGGGGGACTGGGGGGAGAGCAGTACTTC	CAFYPGGLGGEQYF
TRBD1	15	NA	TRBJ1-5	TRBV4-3	TGCGCCAGCAGCCCCACGACAGGGCAGGGTCAGCCCCAGCATTTT	CASSPTTGQGQPQHF
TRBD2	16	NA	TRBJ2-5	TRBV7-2	TGTGCCAGCAGCACGTCTAGCGGGGGACCCCAAGAGACCCAGTACTTC	CASSTSSGGPQETQYF
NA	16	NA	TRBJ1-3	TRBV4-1	TGCGCCAGCAGCCAAGATCGGCTAACGCAGGCAGGCACCATATATTTT	CASSQDRLTQAGTIYF
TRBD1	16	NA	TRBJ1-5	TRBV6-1	TGTGCCAGCAGGGAAAAGGGACAGATCACCAATCAGCCCCAGCATTTT	CASREKGQITNQPQHF
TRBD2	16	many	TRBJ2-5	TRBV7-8	TGTGCCAGCAGCCACCGGCGGGGGGCCAGGCAAGAGACCCAGTACTTC	CASSHRRGARQETQYF
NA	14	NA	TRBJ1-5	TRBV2	TGTGCCAGCAGTGCAAGAGTTAGCAATCAGCCCCAGCATTTT	CASSARVSNQPQHF
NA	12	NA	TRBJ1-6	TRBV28	TGTGCCAGCAGTTCGGGGTTTTCACCCCTCCACTTT	CASSSGFSPLHF
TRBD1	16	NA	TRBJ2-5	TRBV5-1	TGCGCCAGCAGCATTTCGGGACAGGTCTCGGGGGAGACCCAGTACTTC	CASSISGQVSGETQYF
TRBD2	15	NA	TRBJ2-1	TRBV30	TGTGCCTGGAGTCATGGACTAGCGGGTTACAATGAGCAGTTCTTC	CAWSHGLAGYNEQFF
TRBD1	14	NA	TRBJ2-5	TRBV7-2	TGTGCCAGCAGCTCATGGACAGGGGAGGAGACCCAGTACTTC	CASSSWTGEETQYF
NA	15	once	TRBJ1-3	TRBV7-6	TGTGCCAGCAGCTTACAGGGTTCCTCTGGAAACACCATATATTTT	CASSLQGSSGNTIYF
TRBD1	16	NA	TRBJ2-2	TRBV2	TGTGCCAGCAGTGGCCGGGACAGGTCGAACACCGGGGAGCTGTTTTTT	CASSGRDRSNTGELFF